This T cell receptor beta chain was obtained from a study of human T cells and chemical hapten exposure. Described time point: pre-sensitization, week 0. The sample's treatment: therapeutic diphenylcyclopropenone sensitization with weekly scalp DPC. A single record per CDR3 protein comes from TCRdb applying MiXCR to the RACE reads. The repertoire includes about 250,000 distinct CDR3 sequences, around 7.3% of them detected once, and approximately 1.2% sits in the top ten. This clonotype was observed a handful of times. Germline values: CDR1 SGHRS, CDR2 YFSETQ. V was shortened by 6 bases and J by 6 bases, with 16 bases between the two germline ends. The CDR3 contains 14 residues.

The V call is TRBV5-1, the J call TRBJ2-1; a possible D gene is TRBD2 (6 bases). This sample comprised whole blood, obtained in connection with sensitization to the hapten diphenylcyclopropenone (DPC). The clonotype comes from a young man with alopecia areata. Some clones in this sample may be carry-over from other donors' samples. The CDR3 protein is CASTPGLAFNEQFF. CDR3 nucleotide sequence: TGCGCCAGCACCCCGGGACTCGCTTTCAATGAGCAGTTCTTC.